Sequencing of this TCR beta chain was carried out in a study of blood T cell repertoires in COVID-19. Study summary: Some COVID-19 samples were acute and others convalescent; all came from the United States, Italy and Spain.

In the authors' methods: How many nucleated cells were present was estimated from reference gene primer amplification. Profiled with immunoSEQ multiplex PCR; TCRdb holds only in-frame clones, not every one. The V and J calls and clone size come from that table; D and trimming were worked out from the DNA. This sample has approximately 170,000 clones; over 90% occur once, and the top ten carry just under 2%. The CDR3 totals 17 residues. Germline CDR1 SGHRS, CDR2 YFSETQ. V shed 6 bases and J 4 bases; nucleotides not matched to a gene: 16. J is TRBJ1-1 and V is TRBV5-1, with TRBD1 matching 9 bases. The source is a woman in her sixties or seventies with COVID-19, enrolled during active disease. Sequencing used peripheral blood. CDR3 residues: CASTPGTGRSLVTEAFF. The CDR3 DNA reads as TGCGCCAGCACCCCCGGGACAGGGAGGAGTTTGGTCACTGAAGCTTTCTTT.